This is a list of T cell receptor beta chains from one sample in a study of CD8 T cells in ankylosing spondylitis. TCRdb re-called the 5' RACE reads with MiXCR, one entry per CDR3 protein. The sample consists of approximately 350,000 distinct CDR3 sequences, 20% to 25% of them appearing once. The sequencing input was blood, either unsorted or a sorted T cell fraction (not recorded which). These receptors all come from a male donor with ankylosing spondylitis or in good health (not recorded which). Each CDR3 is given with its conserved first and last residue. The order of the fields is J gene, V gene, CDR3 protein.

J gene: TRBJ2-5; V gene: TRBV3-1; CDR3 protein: CASSQPHERVSEETQYF
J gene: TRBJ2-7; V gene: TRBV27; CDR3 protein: CASQPSALLYEQYF
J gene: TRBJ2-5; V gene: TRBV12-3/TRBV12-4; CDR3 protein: CASSFVTNTLETQYF
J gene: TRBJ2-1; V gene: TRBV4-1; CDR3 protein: CASSQEAVVGGNEQFF
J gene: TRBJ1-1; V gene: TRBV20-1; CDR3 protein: CSGWTGDTEAFF
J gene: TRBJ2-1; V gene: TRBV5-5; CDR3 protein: CASSFIGNEQFF
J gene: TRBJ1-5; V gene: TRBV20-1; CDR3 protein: CSASSLELLGHFNQPQHF
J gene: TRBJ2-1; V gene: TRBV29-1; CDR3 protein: CSVEYYNEQFF
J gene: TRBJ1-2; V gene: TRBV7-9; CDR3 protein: CASSLDVEYNYGYTF
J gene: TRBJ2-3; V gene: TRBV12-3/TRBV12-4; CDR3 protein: CASSPGTHTDTQYF
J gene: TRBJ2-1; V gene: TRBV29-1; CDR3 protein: CSVEPLLEGSSYNEQFF
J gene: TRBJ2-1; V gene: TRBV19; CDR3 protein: CASSTYDRSYNEQFF
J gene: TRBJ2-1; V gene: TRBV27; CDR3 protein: CASSPAGALSYNEQFF
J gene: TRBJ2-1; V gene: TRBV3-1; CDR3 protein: CASSQQAGTYNEQFF
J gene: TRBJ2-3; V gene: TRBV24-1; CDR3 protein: CATSQLAGDTDTQYF
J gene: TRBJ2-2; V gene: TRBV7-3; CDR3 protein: CASSFSEGTGELFF
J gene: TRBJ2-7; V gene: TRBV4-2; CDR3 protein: CASSQVYSYEQYF
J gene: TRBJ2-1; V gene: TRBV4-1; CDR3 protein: CASSQEGDMETYNEQFF
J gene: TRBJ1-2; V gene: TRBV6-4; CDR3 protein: CASSDSDGQGMSYTF
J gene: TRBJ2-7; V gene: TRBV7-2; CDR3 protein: CASSLPGEVNEQYF
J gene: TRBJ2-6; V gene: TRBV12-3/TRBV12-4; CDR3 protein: CASSFGPGANVLTF
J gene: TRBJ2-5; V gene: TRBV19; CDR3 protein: CASSGQGVETQYF
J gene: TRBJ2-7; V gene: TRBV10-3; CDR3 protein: CAISKDSPYEQYF
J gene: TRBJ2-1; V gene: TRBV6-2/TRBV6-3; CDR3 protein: CASSYIWHNEQFF
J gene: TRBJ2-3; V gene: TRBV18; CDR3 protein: CASSAPYRTDTQYF
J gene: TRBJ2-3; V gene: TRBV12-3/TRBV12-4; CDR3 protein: CASSFGGGVTDTQYF
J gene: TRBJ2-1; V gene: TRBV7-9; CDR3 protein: CASSAIPGSGVYNEQFF
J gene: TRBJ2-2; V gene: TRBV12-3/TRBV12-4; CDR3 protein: CAITERGDGELFF
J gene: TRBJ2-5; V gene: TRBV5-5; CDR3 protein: CASSLAWGEQETQYF
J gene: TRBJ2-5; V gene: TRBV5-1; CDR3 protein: CASSLWTGVETQYF
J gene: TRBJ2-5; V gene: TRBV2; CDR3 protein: CASTGAGDPQETQYF
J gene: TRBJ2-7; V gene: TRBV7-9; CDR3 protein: CASSLEPGQTFTSEQYF
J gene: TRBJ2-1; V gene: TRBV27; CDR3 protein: CASSLGGAPYNEQFF
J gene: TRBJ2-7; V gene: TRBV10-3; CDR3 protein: CAIQRGDSYEQYF
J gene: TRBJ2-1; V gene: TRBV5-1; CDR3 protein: CASSLALAGGRYNEQFF
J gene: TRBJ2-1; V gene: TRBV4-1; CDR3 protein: CASSPGSNDYNEQFF
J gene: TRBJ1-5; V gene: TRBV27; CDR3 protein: CASSWGSNQPQHF
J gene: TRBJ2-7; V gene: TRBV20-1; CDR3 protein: CSARGQGYYEQYF
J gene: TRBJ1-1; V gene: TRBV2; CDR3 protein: CASRARRGNTEAFF
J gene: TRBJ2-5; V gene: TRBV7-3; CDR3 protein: CASSLGWGGMETQYF
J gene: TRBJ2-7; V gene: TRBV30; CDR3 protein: CAWSVRQLYEQYF
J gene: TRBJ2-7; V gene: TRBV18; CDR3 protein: CASSPPDRVLSEQYF
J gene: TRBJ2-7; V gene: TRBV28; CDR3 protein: CASSLVGLGEQYF
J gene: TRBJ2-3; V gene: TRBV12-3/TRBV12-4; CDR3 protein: CASSSGLTRDTQYF
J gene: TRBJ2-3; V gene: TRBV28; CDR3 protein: CASSFEGLADTQYF
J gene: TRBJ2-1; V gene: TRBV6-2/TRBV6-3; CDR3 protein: CASSPTTGADVYNEQFF
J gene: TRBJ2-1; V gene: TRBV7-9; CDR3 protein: CASSLVAGGLEEQFF
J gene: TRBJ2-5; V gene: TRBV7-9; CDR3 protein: CASSLEGTADTQYF
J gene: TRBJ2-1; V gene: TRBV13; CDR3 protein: CASSFPGQGDNEQFF
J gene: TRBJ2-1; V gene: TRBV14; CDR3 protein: CASSLPAGEQFF
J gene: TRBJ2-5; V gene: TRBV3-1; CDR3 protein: CASSPGLAGLATQYF
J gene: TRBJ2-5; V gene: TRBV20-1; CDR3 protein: CSAKDGGTQYF
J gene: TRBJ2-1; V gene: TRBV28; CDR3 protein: CASSPWSLVPEQFF
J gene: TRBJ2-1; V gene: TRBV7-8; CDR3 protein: CASSLHQDRHNEQFF
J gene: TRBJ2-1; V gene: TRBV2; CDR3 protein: CASSPSLRAGGKNEQFF
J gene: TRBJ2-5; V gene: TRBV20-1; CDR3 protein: CSANLAGDTIGKTQYF